The present TCR beta chain was sequenced within a study of control samples from healthy donors and cancer patients (dated by TCRdb to about 2020). V is cut by 6 bases and J by 1 base, and the space between the germline ends is 11 bases. As encoded in the germline V gene, CDR1 is MDHEN while CDR2 is SYDVKM. From the cysteine up to the phenylalanine, the CDR3 has a length of 14 residues. Just CDR3 DNA is preserved here, 42 bases in frame from base 1. About this clone: What this receptor recognizes is not known. No clone much larger than this one lies a single base away; base qualities are absent.

Library construction relied on the immunoSEQ multiplex PCR assay. TCRdb mirrors the immuneACCESS table, restricted to in-frame sequences. Some clones are absent from its copies; in checked studies, under half trace to an unresolved V gene, and the reason for the others is unknown. This sample has about 170,000 clones in its table, and about 86% of those were observed once. The top ten clonotypes cover 4.5% to 6% of the sample. Material for sequencing was blood. The sequence is built from TRBV28 and TRBJ2-3; a weak D assignment points to TRBD2 (6 bases agree). This TCR derives from a woman aged 25 to 39 in good health. CDR3 loop: CASRLAVGTDTQYF. The DNA is TGTGCCAGCAGATTAGCGGTGGGCACAGATACGCAGTATTTT. Reference TRBV28 and TRBJ2-3 proteins supply the regions before and after the CDR3; the full variable domain is: DVKVTQSSRYLVKRTGEKVFLECVQDMDHENMFWYRQDPGLGLRLIYFSYDVKMKEKGDIPEGYSVSREKKERFSLILESASTNQTSMYLCASRLAVGTDTQYFGPGTRLTVL.